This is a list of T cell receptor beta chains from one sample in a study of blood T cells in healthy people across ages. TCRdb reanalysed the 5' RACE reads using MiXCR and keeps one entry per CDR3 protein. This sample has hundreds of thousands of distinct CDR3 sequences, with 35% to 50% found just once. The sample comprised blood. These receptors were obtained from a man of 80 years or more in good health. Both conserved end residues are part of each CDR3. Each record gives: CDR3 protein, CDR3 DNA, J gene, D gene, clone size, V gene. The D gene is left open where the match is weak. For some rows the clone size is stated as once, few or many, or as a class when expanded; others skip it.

CDR3aa: CASSLVGPDNEQFF
CDR3nt: TGTGCCAGCAGCTTAGTTGGCCCAGACAATGAGCAGTTCTTC
j_gene: TRBJ2-1
d_gene: NA
abundance: medium-sized
v_gene: TRBV7-2

CDR3aa: CASRVGGSSYEQFF
CDR3nt: TGTGCCAGCAGGGTGGGGGGAAGCTCCTACGAGCAGTTCTTC
j_gene: TRBJ2-1
d_gene: NA
abundance: NA
v_gene: TRBV7-2

CDR3aa: CASSPERTIREKLFF
CDR3nt: TGTGCCAGCTCACCCGAGAGGACAATTCGAGAAAAACTGTTTTTT
j_gene: TRBJ1-4
d_gene: NA
abundance: NA
v_gene: TRBV18

CDR3aa: CASSDNREETQYF
CDR3nt: TGTGCCAGCAGTGATAACAGGGAGGAGACCCAGTACTTC
j_gene: TRBJ2-5
d_gene: NA
abundance: NA
v_gene: TRBV2

CDR3aa: CASSVDGAWGGYEQYF
CDR3nt: TGTGCCAGCAGCGTGGACGGGGCCTGGGGAGGGTACGAGCAGTACTTC
j_gene: TRBJ2-7
d_gene: TRBD2
abundance: many
v_gene: TRBV9

CDR3aa: CASRQTGYGYTF
CDR3nt: TGTGCCAGCAGACAGACAGGGTATGGCTACACCTTC
j_gene: TRBJ1-2
d_gene: TRBD1
abundance: NA
v_gene: TRBV7-2

CDR3aa: CASSFRSQQETQYF
CDR3nt: TGTGCCAGCAGCTTTAGGTCCCAACAAGAGACCCAGTACTTC
j_gene: TRBJ2-5
d_gene: NA
abundance: NA
v_gene: TRBV7-9

CDR3aa: CSARFPGHYEQYF
CDR3nt: TGCAGTGCTAGATTTCCCGGGCACTACGAGCAGTACTTC
j_gene: TRBJ2-7
d_gene: NA
abundance: NA
v_gene: TRBV20-1

CDR3aa: CASRGRSQETQYF
CDR3nt: TGTGCCAGCCGGGGACGAAGCCAAGAGACCCAGTACTTC
j_gene: TRBJ2-5
d_gene: NA
abundance: NA
v_gene: TRBV27

CDR3aa: CAWSSRGSYEQYF
CDR3nt: TGTGCCTGGTCGTCCCGGGGGTCCTACGAGCAGTACTTC
j_gene: TRBJ2-7
d_gene: NA
abundance: once
v_gene: TRBV30

CDR3aa: CSAKKGTSGADEQFF
CDR3nt: TGCAGTGCTAAAAAAGGGACTAGCGGGGCTGATGAGCAGTTCTTC
j_gene: TRBJ2-1
d_gene: TRBD2
abundance: NA
v_gene: TRBV20-1

CDR3aa: CSARAGAGRTDTQYF
CDR3nt: TGCAGTGCTAGAGCGGGGGCAGGGAGGACAGATACGCAGTATTTT
j_gene: TRBJ2-3
d_gene: NA
abundance: NA
v_gene: TRBV20-1

CDR3aa: CASTPSGEGGGYTF
CDR3nt: TGTGCCAGCACCCCGTCGGGCGAAGGCGGTGGCTACACCTTC
j_gene: TRBJ1-2
d_gene: NA
abundance: once
v_gene: TRBV3-1

CDR3aa: CASSQETSGSWGDTQYF
CDR3nt: TGCGCCAGCAGCCAGGAGACTAGCGGGAGTTGGGGAGATACGCAGTATTTT
j_gene: TRBJ2-3
d_gene: TRBD2
abundance: many
v_gene: TRBV4-3

CDR3aa: CASSLADNYGYTF
CDR3nt: TGTGCCAGCAGTTTAGCAGACAACTATGGCTACACCTTC
j_gene: TRBJ1-2
d_gene: NA
abundance: NA
v_gene: TRBV28

CDR3aa: CASSSGTTTDTKYF
CDR3nt: TGTGCCAGCAGTTCAGGGACTACAACAGATACGAAGTATTTT
j_gene: TRBJ2-3
d_gene: TRBD2
abundance: once
v_gene: TRBV7-2

CDR3aa: CASSQGDRPLNEKLFF
CDR3nt: TGTGCCAGCAGCCAAGGGGACAGGCCACTCAATGAAAAACTGTTTTTT
j_gene: TRBJ1-4
d_gene: TRBD1
abundance: few
v_gene: TRBV4-2

CDR3aa: CASSVSVGQPDGGYTF
CDR3nt: TGTGCCAGCAGCGTTAGCGTCGGCCAGCCGGATGGGGGCTACACCTTC
j_gene: TRBJ1-2
d_gene: NA
abundance: few
v_gene: TRBV7-2

CDR3aa: CASRSVGGQYEQYF
CDR3nt: TGTGCCAGCAGGAGCGTGGGGGGACAATACGAGCAGTACTTC
j_gene: TRBJ2-7
d_gene: NA
abundance: few
v_gene: TRBV6-2/TRBV6-3

CDR3aa: CSATPGTGASYNEQFF
CDR3nt: TGCAGTGCTACACCCGGGACAGGGGCTTCGTACAATGAGCAGTTCTTC
j_gene: TRBJ2-1
d_gene: TRBD1
abundance: NA
v_gene: TRBV20-1

CDR3aa: CASSLQRNTIYF
CDR3nt: TGTGCCAGCAGTTTACAGAGGAACACCATATATTTT
j_gene: TRBJ1-3
d_gene: NA
abundance: NA
v_gene: TRBV12-3/TRBV12-4

CDR3aa: CASSLQRQVPVGQFF
CDR3nt: TGTGCCAGCAGCTTACAGAGACAGGTCCCCGTGGGGCAGTTCTTC
j_gene: TRBJ2-1
d_gene: NA
abundance: NA
v_gene: TRBV7-9

CDR3aa: CASSEGWQGWETQYF
CDR3nt: TGTGCCAGCAGTGAAGGGTGGCAGGGGTGGGAGACCCAGTACTTC
j_gene: TRBJ2-5
d_gene: NA
abundance: NA
v_gene: TRBV6-1